This T cell receptor beta chain was profiled in a study of blood T cell repertoires in COVID-19 (TCRdb year 2020). For context, the study as a whole: Collaborator samples came from the United States, Italy and Spain and covered acute and convalescent phases of COVID-19. The prospective study material was composed of cDNA or gDNA derived from T cells, B-cell-depleted T cells, or PBMCs. Subjects who had been exposed to COVID-19, were actively infected with it, or had recovered from it provided the deeply sampled blood TCRbeta repertoires that made up the dataset. A freely available public database, intended as a resource for researchers studying the immune response to SARS-CoV-2, is where the repertoires were released. Samples came from the ongoing ImmuneRACE study (first 160 participants) plus 1,254 subjects from 6 global collaborators. A de-identified subject ID, COVID-19 status, age in years and sex were almost always included in the sample metadata. Where HLA class I and class II types were available, the types were taken from metadata supplied by the sample provider, not from assay-based typing. What the research found in general, with its limitations: The quantity of clinical and demographic metadata differed by source and by participant and was supplied without curation.

On this clone itself: Its antigen is not yet known. Per-base quality was not reported, and no clone a single base away is much larger than it.

TCRbeta CDR3 regions were amplified from genomic DNA by means of the immunoSEQ Assay, a bias-controlled multiplex PCR. In the paper's pipeline: Nucleated cell counts per sample were estimated from amplification of reference gene primers within the assay. To quantify the absolute abundance of each unique TCRbeta CDR3 rearrangement, sequence reads were collapsed and filtered. For each sample, productive Simpson clonality was calculated by taking the square root of Simpson's diversity index across productive rearrangements. TCRdb limited this immuneACCESS table to in-frame rearrangements with V and J called. A share of clones is missing; checked studies link under half to unresolved V genes, and the rest is unexplained. V, J and clone size derive from that table, while D and trimming were established from the DNA sequence. The table for this sample lists some 160,000 clones; approximately 87% of them were counted only once. Together, the top ten hold under 13% of the sample.

The CDR3 spans 15 residues, from the cysteine through the phenylalanine. Of all the DNA, just the CDR3 is kept, 45 bases in frame from base 1. The germline V gene yields MNHEY for CDR1 and SVGAGI for CDR2. Clipping removes 7 bases from V and 5 bases from J, with 9 as the unmatched junction base count. One collaborating source in Seattle enrolled patients while the patients were actively infected and followed the patients over time throughout the course of disease. Whole blood was collected in K2EDTA tubes by collaborating institutions according to the institutions' own protocols. For TCRbeta analysis, collaborator samples were shipped as frozen whole blood, as isolated PBMCs, or as DNA extracted from either sample type.

Sequencing used peripheral blood. This chain joins TRBV6-5 to TRBJ1-5; TRBD1 fits 9 bases in the junction. The source is a woman in her 70s with COVID-19, enrolled during active disease. The DNA sequence is given as TGTGCCAGCACCAGAGGACAGGGGTCATATCAGCCCCAGCATTTT. This codes for CASTRGQGSYQPQHF.